This T cell receptor beta chain was sequenced in a study of blood T cell repertoires in COVID-19. Background on the study: Samples representing acute and convalescent COVID-19 were sourced from the United States, Italy and Spain.

The CDR3 runs to 15 residues. The V segment lost 3 bases and the J segment 6 bases; nucleotides outside the gene matches: 9. The V gene's germline CDR1 is SGDLS and CDR2 YYNGEE. Here immunoSEQ multiplex PCR was the method, and the copy in TCRdb shows in-frame clones only, minus some. The table includes around 150,000 clones, around 90% detected once. The table lists this clone with a count of one. This chain uses TRBV9 with TRBJ2-1; 7 bases are shared with TRBD1. Material for sequencing was peripheral blood. The clonotype comes from a human donor in a cohort sampled during active COVID-19. Written as DNA, the CDR3 is TGTGCCAGCAGCGATAACAGGGGTGCGGCCAATGAGCAGTTCTTC. This codes for CASSDNRGAANEQFF.